One sample yielded the 13 T cell receptor beta chains listed below, sequenced in a study of blood T cell repertoires in COVID-19. Assay: immunoSEQ multiplex PCR; the TCRdb copy retains only in-frame clones and omits some. The table shows about 68,000 clones, with 86% occurring only once. Sequencing was performed on peripheral blood. The receptors were sampled from a young man with acute or convalescent COVID-19.

This clone was seen a single time. This chain links TRBV6-2 or TRBV6-3 with TRBJ2-7; 10 bases agree with TRBD1. This CDR3 is 15 amino acids long. J was trimmed by 4 bases and V by 4 bases; bases with no gene match: 7. Germline CDR1 reads MNHEY; CDR2 reads SVGEGT. CDR3 amino acids: CASSSTGGFSYEQYF. In nucleotides, the CDR3 is TGTGCCAGCAGTTCGACAGGGGGCTTTTCTTACGAGCAGTACTTC.

The chain combines TRBV28 with TRBJ2-7, with TRBD1 identical over 7 bases. The CDR3 runs to 15 residues. Trimming took 7 bases from V and 9 from J; bases not matched to a gene: 18. Germline values: CDR1 MDHEN, CDR2 SYDVKM. In DNA form, the CDR3 reads TGTGCCAGCAATCTCAGGGACAGCTTTATCCGTCTGCAGTACTTC. This sequence encodes CASNLRDSFIRLQYF.

The chain recombines TRBV6-6 with TRBJ2-7; D is perhaps TRBD1 (6 bases). Germline CDR1 and CDR2: MNHNY and SVGAGI (reference sequence). The V end was cut by 7 bases, the J end by 3 bases, with 16 bases between. This CDR3 comprises 14 residues. The CDR3 protein is CASISQGLSYEQYF. The CDR3 nucleotides read TGTGCCAGCATTTCGCAGGGGTTGAGCTACGAGCAGTACTTC.

The V gene is TRBV12-5, the J gene TRBJ2-2; a possible D gene is TRBD1 (5 bases). Germline V gene data show CDR1 as LGHNT and CDR2 as FRNRAP. Trimming took off 5 bases at V and 6 bases at J, with 13 bases between the two ends. The CDR3 is 14 amino acids. The CDR3: CASGKSDSAGELFF. The CDR3 DNA sequence: TGTGCTAGTGGTAAATCAGACAGCGCCGGGGAGCTGTTTTTT.

This clone was counted a single time. The CDR3 nucleotides are TGTGCCAGCAGCTCATTAGACAGGGTAGGATCCTACGAGCAGTACTTC. This sequence encodes CASSSLDRVGSYEQYF. The chain has TRBV7-9 and TRBJ2-7; TRBD1 agrees at 7 bases. J gave up 1 base and V 4 bases, and 10 bases lay outside the gene matches. There are 16 residues in the CDR3. Germline loops: CDR1 SEHNR, CDR2 FQNEAQ (reference sequence).

The chain combines TRBV5-5 with TRBJ2-3; weak D call: TRBD1 (5 bases). The CDR3 covers 15 residues. The V end lost 3 bases, the J end lost 0 bases, and 11 bases lay between the germline ends. The germline CDR1 and CDR2 sequences are SGHKS and YYEKEE (reference sequence). CDR3 amino acids: CASSSLRQSTDTQYF. The CDR3 DNA reads TGTGCCAGCAGCTCGTTAAGACAGAGCACAGATACGCAGTATTTT. The full variable domain, with the rest looked up from reference TRBV5-5 and TRBJ2-3, is DAGVTQSPTHLIKTRGQQVTLRCSPISGHKSVSWYQQVLGQGPQFIFQYYEKEERGRGNFPDRFSARQFPNYSSELNVNALLLGDSALYLCASSSLRQSTDTQYFGPGTRLTVL.

This clone has a single count. The chain joins TRBV6-4 to TRBJ2-2; D perhaps matches TRBD2 (6 bases). Germline V gene lookup returns CDR1 MRHNA and CDR2 SNTAGT. The CDR3 is 13 amino acids. Between the trimmed V and J ends, which lost 6 bases and 5 bases, there was a span of 10 bases. CDR3 amino acids: CASSGSTTGELFF. In DNA, the CDR3 is TGTGCCAGCAGCGGGAGTACAACCGGGGAGCTGTTTTTT.

The chain joins TRBV3-1 (or the pseudogene TRBV3-2) to TRBJ2-1; D perhaps matches TRBD2 (5 bases). V was trimmed by 3 bases and J by 4 bases, leaving 10 bases between them. CDR3 length: 14 residues. In germline, CDR1 is LGHDT, CDR2 YNNKEL (reference sequence). CDR3 in DNA: TGTGCCAGCAGCCAGCGAACGGGGTACAATGAGCAGTTCTTC. Protein sequence: CASSQRTGYNEQFF.

V is TRBV28 and J is TRBJ1-2; unclear D gene. Germline CDR1 reads MDHEN; CDR2 reads SYDVKM. Trimming removed 10 bases at V and 1 base at J, with 10 bases between. The CDR3 is 12 residues long. CDR3 nucleotide sequence: TGTGCCACCTACCTAATTAACTATGGCTACACCTTC. Translating it yields CATYLINYGYTF.

The chain is built from TRBV9 and TRBJ2-1, with 7 bases fitting TRBD2. The CDR3 runs to 18 residues. CDR1 SGDLS and CDR2 YYNGEE come from the germline V gene. The J segment lost 4 bases and the V segment lost 0 bases, leaving 13 bases of the junction unmatched. This CDR3 reads CASSVGVRGGGLYNEQFF. CDR3 DNA sequence: TGTGCCAGCAGCGTAGGAGTCCGTGGGGGAGGGCTGTACAATGAGCAGTTCTTC.

The rearrangement joins TRBV11-2 to TRBJ2-1, with 10 positions matching TRBD2. J gave up 15 bases and V 0 bases, and 11 bases lay outside the gene matches. CDR1 is SGHAT, CDR2 FQNNGV, per germline. CDR3 length equals 15 residues. The CDR3: CASSLDLSSGGFLFF. DNA for the CDR3: TGTGCCAGCAGCTTAGATTTATCTAGCGGGGGTTTTCTGTTCTTC.

This rearrangement joins TRBV5-4 to TRBJ2-7; the D is unclear. V was pared by 3 bases and J by 3 bases, with 7 bases between. Germline V lookup: CDR1 SGHNT, CDR2 YYREEE (reference sequence). The CDR3 covers 12 residues. This chain's CDR3 is CASSSPGYEQYF. CDR3 nucleotides: TGTGCCAGCAGCTCCCCAGGCTACGAGCAGTACTTC.

This sequence joins TRBV10-3 and TRBJ1-1; no clear D. Germline CDR1 is ENHRY and CDR2 is SYGVKD. V lost 0 bases to trimming and J lost 5 bases, with 4 bases between them. This CDR3 contains 12 residues. CDR3 DNA sequence: TGTGCCATCAGTGAGTCTGAGACTGAAGCTTTCTTT. Translation gives CAISESETEAFF.